One and the same sample provided the 5 T cell receptor beta chains below, sequenced in a study of T cells in Graves' hyperthyroidism and ophthalmopathy. Using RNA transcripts as the source, TCR beta CDR3 regions were amplified. The TCR CDR3 was amplified in a first-round RT-PCR using the HTBI primer set. Using its own MiXCR run on the multiplex PCR reads, TCRdb lists one record per CDR3 protein. The table records fewer than 350,000 distinct CDR3 sequences, roughly 15% of them present only once. Sequencing used blood. Every receptor here comes from a woman in her forties or fifties with Graves' hyperthyroidism that later progressed to Graves' ophthalmopathy.

The rearrangement links TRBV29-1 to TRBJ1-2; maybe TRBD1 (5 bases). This CDR3 has 17 residues. Germline loops: CDR1 SQVTM, CDR2 ANQGSEA. V lost 0 bases and J lost 5, with 22 bases in between. CDR3 bases: TGCAGCGTTGAAGATTTTGCCCACGGCGCAGGGACTTATGGCTACACCTTC. Translating gives CSVEDFAHGAGTYGYTF.

This clonotype was counted many times. The V gene is TRBV5-1, the J gene TRBJ1-1; D not resolved. V dropped 7 bases and J dropped 0 bases, with 4 bases sitting between them. The CDR3 contains 11 residues. Per the germline V gene, CDR1 is SGHRS and CDR2 is YFSETQ. CDR3 nucleotide sequence: TGCGCCAGCCGCATGAACACTGAAGCTTTCTTT. Its protein product is CASRMNTEAFF.

This clonotype was recorded at least ten times. This rearrangement joins TRBV20-1 to TRBJ2-7, with 8 bases lining up with TRBD2. This CDR3 has 15 residues. Germline values: CDR1 DFQATT, CDR2 SNEGSKA (reference sequence). Germline trimming cut 2 bases from V and 3 bases from J; bases unmatched to any gene: 9. The CDR3 here is CSARSPAGDFYEQYF. The CDR3 coding sequence is TGCAGTGCTAGATCCCCAGCGGGGGACTTCTACGAGCAGTACTTC.

The V call is TRBV29-1, the J call TRBJ2-7, with TRBD1 identical over 7 bases. CDR1 is SQVTM, CDR2 ANQGSEA, per germline. This CDR3 comprises 15 residues. With V trimmed by 6 bases and J by 3 bases, 14 bases remained unmatched. DNA of the CDR3: TGCAGCGTGGGGCCCCGGGACAGCATACTCTACGAGCAGTACTTC. Its protein product is CSVGPRDSILYEQYF.

The chain couples TRBV4-1 to TRBJ2-7, with TRBD2 matching over 9 bases. The germline V gene has CDR1 MGHRA and CDR2 YSYEKL. V gave up 5 bases and J gave up 3 bases; unmatched junction bases: 5. The CDR3 length is 14 residues. The CDR3 DNA is TGCGCCAGCAGCAGAAGCGGGGGGAACTACGAGCAGTACTTC. Translated, it gives CASSRSGGNYEQYF.